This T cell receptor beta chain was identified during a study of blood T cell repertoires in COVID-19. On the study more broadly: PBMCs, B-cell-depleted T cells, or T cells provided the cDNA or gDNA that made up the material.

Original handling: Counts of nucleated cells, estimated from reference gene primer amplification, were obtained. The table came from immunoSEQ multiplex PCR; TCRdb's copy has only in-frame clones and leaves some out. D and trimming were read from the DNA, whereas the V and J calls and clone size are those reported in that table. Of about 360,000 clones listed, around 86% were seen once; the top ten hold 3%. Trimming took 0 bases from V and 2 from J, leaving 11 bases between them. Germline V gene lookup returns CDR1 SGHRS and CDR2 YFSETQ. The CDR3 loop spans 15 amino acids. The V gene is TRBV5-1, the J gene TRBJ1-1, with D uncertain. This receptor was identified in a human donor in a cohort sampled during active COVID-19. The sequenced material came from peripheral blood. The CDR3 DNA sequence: TGCGCCAGCAGCTTGGGTCAGGCCCTTAACACTGAAGCTTTCTTT. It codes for CASSLGQALNTEAFF.